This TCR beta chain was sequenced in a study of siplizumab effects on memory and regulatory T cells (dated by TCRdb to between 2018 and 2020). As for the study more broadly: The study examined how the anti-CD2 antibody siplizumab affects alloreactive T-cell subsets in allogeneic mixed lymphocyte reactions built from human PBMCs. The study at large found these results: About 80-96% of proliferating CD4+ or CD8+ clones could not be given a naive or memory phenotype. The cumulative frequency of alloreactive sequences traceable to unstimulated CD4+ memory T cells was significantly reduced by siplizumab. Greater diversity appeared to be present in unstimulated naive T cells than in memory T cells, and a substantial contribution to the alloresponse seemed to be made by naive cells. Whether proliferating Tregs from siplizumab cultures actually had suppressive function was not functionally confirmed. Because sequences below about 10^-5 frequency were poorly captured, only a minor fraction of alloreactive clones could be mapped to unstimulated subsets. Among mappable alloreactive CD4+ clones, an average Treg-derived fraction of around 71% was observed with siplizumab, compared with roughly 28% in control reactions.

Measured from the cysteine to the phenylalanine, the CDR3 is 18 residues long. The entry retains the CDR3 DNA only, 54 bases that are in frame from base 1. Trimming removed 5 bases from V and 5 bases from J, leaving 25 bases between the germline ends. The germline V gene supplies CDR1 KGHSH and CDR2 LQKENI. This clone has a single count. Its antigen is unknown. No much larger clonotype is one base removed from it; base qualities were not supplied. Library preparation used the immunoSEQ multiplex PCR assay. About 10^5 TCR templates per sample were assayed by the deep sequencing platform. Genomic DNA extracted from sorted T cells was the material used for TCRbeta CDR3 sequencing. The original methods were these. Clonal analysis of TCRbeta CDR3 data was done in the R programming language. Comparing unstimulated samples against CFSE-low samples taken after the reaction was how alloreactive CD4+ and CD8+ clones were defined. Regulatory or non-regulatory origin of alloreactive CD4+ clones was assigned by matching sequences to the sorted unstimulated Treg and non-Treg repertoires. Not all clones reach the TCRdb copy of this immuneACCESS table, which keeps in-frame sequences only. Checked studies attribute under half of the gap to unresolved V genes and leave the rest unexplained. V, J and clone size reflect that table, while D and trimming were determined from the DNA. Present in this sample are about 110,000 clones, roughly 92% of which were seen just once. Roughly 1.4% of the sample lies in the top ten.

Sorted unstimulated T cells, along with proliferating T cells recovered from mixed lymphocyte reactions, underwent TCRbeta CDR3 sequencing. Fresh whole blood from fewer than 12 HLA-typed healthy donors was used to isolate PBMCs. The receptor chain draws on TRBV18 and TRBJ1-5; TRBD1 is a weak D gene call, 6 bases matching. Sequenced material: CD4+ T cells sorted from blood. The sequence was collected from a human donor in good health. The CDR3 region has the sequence CASSTQGAGTGGHQPQHF. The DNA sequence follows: TGTGCCAGCTCAACCCAGGGTGCCGGAACGGGGGGGCATCAGCCCCAGCATTTT.